This TCR beta chain was captured in a study of cytomegalovirus exposure and HLA in healthy donors. Study details: In a previous analysis, 110 million or so unique TCR beta sequences were found from some 180 million T cells. Samples from HLA-typed donors yielded about 85 million unique TCRs in an early data release.

The donors (healthy individuals) were bone marrow donors. This CDR3 is built from 15 residues. V shed 4 bases and J 3 bases; nucleotides not matched to a gene: 8. CDR1 is MNHEY and CDR2 is SVGAGI in the germline V gene. The PCR had 60 Vbeta and 13 Jbeta primers. The data were produced by immunoSEQ multiplex PCR, yet TCRdb's version contains in-frame clones alone and is incomplete. The table lists under 85,000 clones. As for this clone: The antigen is unknown.

The study, taken as a whole, reports: What a later analysis reportedly showed was that an Asian-associated ancestry cluster had fewer N-insertions than the 666-donor mean.

Sequenced material: PBMCs. This chain uses TRBV6-5 with TRBJ2-7; 8 bases align to TRBD1. This clonotype was obtained from a boy between 10 and 17 years old in good health and CMV-seronegative. CDR3 nucleotides: TGTGCCAGCAGTTTGGACAGGGATTTTGGCTACGAGCAGTACTTC. This encodes CASSLDRDFGYEQYF.